Listed here are 30 T cell receptor beta chains from one sample, sequenced in a study of blood T cell repertoires in COVID-19. The assay was immunoSEQ multiplex PCR, and TCRdb's table has in-frame clones only and misses some. The sample includes approximately 140,000 clones, almost 85% seen only once; the top ten take more than 1.4%. Sequenced sample: peripheral blood. The receptors derive from a man aged 55 to 70 with acute or convalescent COVID-19.

The table lists this clone with a few counts. The chain recombines TRBV9 with TRBJ1-5; maybe TRBD1 (6 bases). The CDR3 is 15 amino acids. Trimming pared 3 bases from V and 7 bases from J, leaving 17 bases between. CDR1 is SGDLS and CDR2 is YYNGEE in the germline V gene. In DNA, the CDR3 is TGTGCCAGCAGCGAACAGGGTTTGGGCGGCCAGCCCCAGCATTTT. Its protein product is CASSEQGLGGQPQHF. Full variable domain (remainder filled in from reference TRBV9 and TRBJ1-5): DSGVTQTPKHLITATGQRVTLRCSPRSGDLSVYWYQQSLDQGLQFLIQYYNGEERAKGNILERFSAQQFPDLHSELNLSSLELGDSALYFCASSEQGLGGQPQHFGDGTRLSIL.

The chain carries TRBV6-1 and TRBJ1-2, with no clear D. Trimming removed 1 base from V and 3 bases from J, with 6 bases in between. CDR1 and CDR2 (germline): MNHNS, SASEGT. This CDR3 contains 13 residues. The CDR3: CASSEVADYGYTF. CDR3 in DNA: TGTGCCAGCAGTGAAGTGGCAGACTATGGCTACACCTTC.

The rearrangement uses TRBV6-5 and TRBJ1-2, with 9 bases fitting TRBD1. In germline, CDR1 is MNHEY, CDR2 SVGAGI. V dropped 4 bases and J dropped 7; count of bases not matched to a gene: 4. The CDR3 is made up of 13 amino acids. Written as DNA, the CDR3 is TGTGCCAGCAGTTCTGGACAGGGGATTGGCTACACCTTC. It specifies CASSSGQGIGYTF.

V and J are TRBV29-1 and TRBJ2-1; 7 bases agree with TRBD1. CDR3 length equals 14 residues. J was trimmed by 2 bases and V by 7 bases; bases with no gene match: 8. Germline CDR1 and CDR2: SQVTM and ANQGSEA. CDR3 nucleotide sequence: TGCAGCGCTTTACAGGGGTCTACCTACAATGAGCAGTTCTTC. Translating gives CSALQGSTYNEQFF.

This clone was found once. The chain carries TRBV27 and TRBJ2-7, with D possibly TRBD1 on 6 matching bases. V lost 1 base, J lost 6 bases, and 7 bases lay in between. The germline gives CDR1 MNHEY, CDR2 SMNVEV (reference sequence). CDR3 length equals 12 residues. Here the CDR3 DNA reads TGTGCCAGCAGTTTATACAGGGTCGAGCAGTACTTC. Translation gives CASSLYRVEQYF.

Comment on this clone: Other DNA sequences within the sample encode an identical CDR3. The CDR3 reads CASSRSGGSTDTQYF. The CDR3 region has the DNA TGTGCCAGCAGCCGTAGCGGGGGTAGCACAGATACGCAGTATTTT. The rearrangement joins TRBV7-3 to TRBJ2-3; 9 positions agree with TRBD2. Trimming cost V 5 bases and J 0 bases; bases outside gene matches: 3. Germline values: CDR1 SGHTA, CDR2 FQGTGA. The CDR3 has 15 amino acids.

The rearrangement uses TRBV5-1 and TRBJ2-5; TRBD2 agrees at 13 bases. J gave up 5 bases and V 7 bases, and 20 bases lay outside the gene matches. Germline V gene sequence: CDR1 SGHRS, CDR2 YFSETQ. The CDR3 spans 19 residues. Here the CDR3 DNA reads TGCGCCAGCGCTCGAGGACTAGCGGGAGTTATCAACCTCGCGGAGACCCAGTACTTC. Translation gives CASARGLAGVINLAETQYF. Full variable domain (missing parts from reference TRBV5-1 and TRBJ2-5): KAGVTQTPRYLIKTRGQQVTLSCSPISGHRSVSWYQQTPGQGLQFLFEYFSETQRNKGNFPGRFSGRQFSNSRSEMNVSTLELGDSALYLCASARGLAGVINLAETQYFGPGTRLLVL.

This sequence joins TRBV19 and TRBJ1-2, with 8 bases identical to TRBD1. In germline, CDR1 is LNHDA, CDR2 SQIVND (reference sequence). Trimming at V came to 4 bases and at J to 8 bases, leaving 15 bases not matched to a gene. The length of the CDR3 is 16 residues. For the CDR3, the DNA is TGTGCCAGTAGTACAGCCGGGACAGGAGCCATGGGCGGCTACACCTTC. It is translated as CASSTAGTGAMGGYTF.

The chain recombines TRBV9 with TRBJ2-2; 7 nucleotides agree with TRBD2. Germline CDR1 reads SGDLS; CDR2 reads YYNGEE. The V segment lost 4 bases and the J segment 0 bases; nucleotides outside the gene matches: 3. The CDR3 is 15 residues long. Written as DNA, the CDR3 is TGTGCCAGCAGCTTCAGCGGGACGAACACCGGGGAGCTGTTTTTT. Its protein is CASSFSGTNTGELFF.

The V gene is TRBV2, the J gene TRBJ2-7; 10 nucleotides match TRBD2. V lost 6 bases, J lost 1 base, and 3 bases stayed unmatched. The CDR3 runs 14 residues. CDR1 and CDR2 from the germline V gene are SNHLY and FYNNEI. This CDR3 is CASRGAGGSYEQYF. CDR3 DNA sequence: TGTGCCAGCAGAGGAGCGGGAGGGTCCTACGAGCAGTACTTC.

The V and J genes are TRBV5-4 and TRBJ2-5; weak D call: TRBD1 (5 bases). CDR1 is SGHNT and CDR2 is YYREEE in the germline V gene (reference sequence). V lost 4 bases and J lost 1, with 11 bases in between. The CDR3 spans 14 residues. The CDR3 region has the DNA TGTGCCAGCAGCCTAGACAGTCTCCAAGAGACCCAGTACTTC. As protein: CASSLDSLQETQYF.

This clone was counted between two and nine times. In DNA, the CDR3 is TGTGCTAGTGGTTTGGTTTTAGGGGGTTTTGACACTGAAGCTTTCTTT. Translating it yields CASGLVLGGFDTEAFF. The chain links TRBV12-5 to TRBJ1-1; tentative D call: TRBD1 (6 bases). Between the trimmed V and J ends, which lost 0 bases and 3 bases, there was a span of 14 bases. This CDR3 comprises 16 residues. Per germline, CDR1 LGHNT and CDR2 FRNRAP. The full variable domain, with the rest looked up from reference TRBV12-5 and TRBJ1-1, is DARVTQTPRHKVTEMGQEVTMRCQPILGHNTVFWYRQTMMQGLELLAYFRNRAPLDDSGMPKDRFSAEMPDATLATLKIQPSEPRDSAVYFCASGLVLGGFDTEAFFGQGTRLTVV.

This rearrangement joins TRBV18 to TRBJ2-7; 11 positions match TRBD1. The CDR3 totals 15 residues. Trimming took 5 bases from V and 4 from J; bases not matched to a gene: 7. CDR1 KGHSH and CDR2 LQKENI come from the germline V gene. In DNA, the CDR3 is TGTGCCAGCTCAACAGCCGGGACAGGGGGGTACGAGCAGTACTTC. It specifies CASSTAGTGGYEQYF.

The genes are TRBV2 and TRBJ2-3; possible D gene TRBD1, 5 bases. This CDR3 region has 14 residues. V was trimmed by 7 bases and J by 2 bases, leaving 13 bases between them. The germline CDR1 and CDR2 sequences are SNHLY and FYNNEI. CDR3 residues: CASKMRQNTDTQYF. The CDR3 DNA sequence: TGTGCCAGCAAAATGAGACAGAACACAGATACGCAGTATTTT.

This chain uses TRBV7-9 with TRBJ2-2; perhaps D is TRBD1 or TRBD2 (6 bases each). The CDR3 loop spans 13 amino acids. V shed 7 bases and J shed 5 bases, with 11 bases lying between them. CDR1 is SEHNR and CDR2 is FQNEAQ in the germline V gene (reference sequence). This CDR3 is CASTGGPTGELFF. The CDR3 DNA sequence: TGTGCCAGCACCGGGGGCCCGACCGGGGAGCTGTTTTTT.

This chain links TRBV6-2 or TRBV6-3 with TRBJ2-7, with a tentative D call TRBD1 (6 bases). The CDR3 is 14 residues long. Trimming removed 6 bases from V and 4 bases from J, with 16 bases in between. The germline gives CDR1 MNHEY, CDR2 SVGEGT. The CDR3 is CASSPVDRNYEQYF. In DNA form, the CDR3 reads TGTGCCAGCAGCCCTGTTGACAGGAATTACGAGCAGTACTTC.

CDR3 loop: CASSQTRTSGRMGTDTQYF. DNA of the CDR3: TGTGCCAGCAGCCAAACCCGGACTAGCGGGAGGATGGGCACAGATACGCAGTATTTT. V gene TRBV27 combines with J gene TRBJ2-3; TRBD2 agrees at 14 bases. Trimming at V came to 6 bases and at J to 1 base, leaving 12 bases not matched to a gene. CDR1 is MNHEY and CDR2 is SMNVEV in the germline V gene (reference sequence). CDR3 length: 19 residues.

This rearrangement joins TRBV5-4 to TRBJ2-3, with 8 bases that match TRBD1. CDR1 is SGHNT and CDR2 is YYREEE in the germline V gene (reference sequence). Trimming at V came to 4 bases and at J to 2 bases, leaving 6 bases not matched to a gene. This CDR3 region has 15 residues. DNA of the CDR3: TGTGCCAGCAGCCCCGGGACAGGTATCACAGATACGCAGTATTTT. Its protein product is CASSPGTGITDTQYF.

In nucleotides, the CDR3 is TGCAGCGTTGAAGACGGGAGCGGGAGGTACTCCTACAATGAGCAGTTCTTC. Amino acid sequence: CSVEDGSGRYSYNEQFF. The chain links TRBV29-1 to TRBJ2-1, with 9 nucleotides matching TRBD2. Germline V gene data show CDR1 as SQVTM and CDR2 as ANQGSEA. The V segment lost 0 bases and the J segment 0 bases; nucleotides outside the gene matches: 6. The CDR3 is 17 amino acids.

The chain is built from TRBV25-1 and TRBJ2-7, with a weak D call TRBD2 (5 bases). Germline V gives CDR1 MGHDK, CDR2 SYGVNS. CDR3 length equals 16 residues. Trimming removed 1 base from V and 6 bases from J, with 19 bases in between. CDR3 in amino acids: CASSELGGSETSEQYF. In DNA form, the CDR3 reads TGTGCCAGCAGTGAATTAGGAGGCTCTGAAACCTCCGAGCAGTACTTC.

This chain connects TRBV6-5 to TRBJ1-1; D unresolved. The CDR3 is made up of 14 amino acids. Trimming removed 7 bases from V and 4 bases from J, with 16 bases in between. Germline CDR1 is MNHEY and CDR2 is SVGAGI. CDR3 in amino acids: CASTGGRAVTEAFF. The DNA for the CDR3 is TGTGCCAGCACCGGCGGGCGGGCGGTCACTGAAGCTTTCTTT.

This clone has just a few counts. The chain recombines TRBV5-4 with TRBJ2-3, with 9 bases aligning to TRBD2. The CDR3 is made up of 13 amino acids. The germline CDR1 and CDR2 sequences are SGHNT and YYREEE (reference sequence). The junction had 6 bases not matched to a gene; V was cut back by 8 bases and J by 5 bases. The CDR3 loop is CASSGSGGDTQYF. The CDR3, as DNA: TGTGCCAGTAGCGGGAGTGGAGGAGATACGCAGTATTTT.

V and J are TRBV19 and TRBJ2-5, with a tentative D call TRBD1 (5 bases). There are 14 residues in the CDR3. V lost 3 bases and J 5 bases, leaving 13 bases between the germline ends. Germline V lookup: CDR1 LNHDA, CDR2 SQIVND (reference sequence). The CDR3 spells CASSIHGARETQYF. DNA of the CDR3: TGTGCCAGTAGTATCCATGGGGCGCGGGAGACCCAGTACTTC.

This clone was counted only a few times. The chain couples TRBV7-2 to TRBJ2-7; D possibly corresponds to TRBD2 (5 bases). In germline, CDR1 is SGHTA, CDR2 FQGNSA. There are 15 residues in the CDR3. Trimming shortened V by 9 bases and J by 2 bases, and 20 bases separated the two germline ends. The CDR3 spells CASQRSTASTYEQYF. CDR3 bases: TGTGCCAGTCAGCGTTCCACCGCTAGCACCTACGAGCAGTACTTC.

J is TRBJ2-7 and V is TRBV6-5, with a possible D match to TRBD1 (6 bases). V was pared by 0 bases and J by 4 bases, with 13 bases between. CDR1 is MNHEY, CDR2 SVGAGI, per germline. The CDR3 is made up of 15 amino acids. The CDR3 sequence is CASSYSGDKSYEQYF. In DNA form, the CDR3 reads TGTGCCAGCAGTTACTCAGGGGACAAATCTTACGAGCAGTACTTC.

The CDR3 nucleotides read TGTGCCAGCAGCTTAGATTCCGCAGGAACCTACGAGCAGTACTTC. It is translated as CASSLDSAGTYEQYF. The chain recombines TRBV11-2 with TRBJ2-7; D unclear. V was pared by 0 bases and J by 2 bases, with 11 bases between. CDR1 SGHAT and CDR2 FQNNGV come from the germline V gene. This CDR3 contains 15 residues. The variable domain in full, completed from reference TRBV11-2 and TRBJ2-7, reads EAGVAQSPRYKIIEKRQSVAFWCNPISGHATLYWYQQILGQGPKLLIQFQNNGVVDDSQLPKDRFSAERLKGVDSTLKIQPAKLEDSAVYLCASSLDSAGTYEQYFGPGTRLTVT.

This chain links TRBV30 with TRBJ2-7, with D unclear. The V and J ends lost 5 bases and 3 bases respectively, with 14 bases between them. The germline V gene has CDR1 GTSNPN and CDR2 SVGIG (reference sequence). CDR3 length: 13 amino acids. The CDR3 DNA follows: TGTGCCTGGGTTGGGCCAGCTAACTACGAGCAGTACTTC. Its protein product is CAWVGPANYEQYF.

This clone was counted between two and nine times. The chain combines TRBV4-1 with TRBJ2-1, with 7 bases aligning to TRBD2. The CDR3 consists of 14 residues. After removal of 4 bases from V and 6 bases from J, the junction contained 6 bases not matched to a gene. The germline gives CDR1 MGHRA, CDR2 YSYEKL. CDR3 sequence (DNA): TGCGCCAGCAGCCTCAATTCGGGGGGCAATGAGCAGTTCTTC. It encodes CASSLNSGGNEQFF.

This clone was detected a few times. The chain carries TRBV4-1 and TRBJ1-2, with 12 bases that match TRBD1. Germline V gene sequence: CDR1 MGHRA, CDR2 YSYEKL. The ends lost 2 bases at V and 6 bases at J; junction bases unmatched: 7. The CDR3 runs 16 residues. CDR3 loop: CASSQHRDRGLNGYTF. The CDR3 coding sequence is TGCGCCAGCAGCCAACACCGGGACAGGGGGCTAAATGGCTACACCTTC.

This rearrangement joins TRBV6-5 to TRBJ1-1; 8 positions agree with TRBD1. Germline V gene sequence: CDR1 MNHEY, CDR2 SVGAGI. Germline trimming cut 6 bases from V and 11 bases from J; bases unmatched to any gene: 14. CDR3 length: 14 amino acids. CDR3 nucleotide sequence: TGTGCCAGCAGGGACAGGGCCCGCGGGGTAGCGGCTTTCTTT. It codes for CASRDRARGVAAFF.